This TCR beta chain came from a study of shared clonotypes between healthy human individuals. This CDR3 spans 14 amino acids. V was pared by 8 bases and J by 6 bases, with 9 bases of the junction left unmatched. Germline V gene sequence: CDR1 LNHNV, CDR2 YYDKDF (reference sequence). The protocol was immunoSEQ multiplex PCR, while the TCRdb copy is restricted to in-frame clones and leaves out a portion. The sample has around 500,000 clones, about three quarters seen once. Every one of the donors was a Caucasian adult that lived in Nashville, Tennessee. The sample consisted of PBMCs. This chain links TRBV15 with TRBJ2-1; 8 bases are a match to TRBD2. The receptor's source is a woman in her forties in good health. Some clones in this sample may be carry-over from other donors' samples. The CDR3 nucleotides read TGTGCCACCGCGACCCTAGCGGGCCTCAATGAGCAGTTCTTC. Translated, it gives CATATLAGLNEQFF.